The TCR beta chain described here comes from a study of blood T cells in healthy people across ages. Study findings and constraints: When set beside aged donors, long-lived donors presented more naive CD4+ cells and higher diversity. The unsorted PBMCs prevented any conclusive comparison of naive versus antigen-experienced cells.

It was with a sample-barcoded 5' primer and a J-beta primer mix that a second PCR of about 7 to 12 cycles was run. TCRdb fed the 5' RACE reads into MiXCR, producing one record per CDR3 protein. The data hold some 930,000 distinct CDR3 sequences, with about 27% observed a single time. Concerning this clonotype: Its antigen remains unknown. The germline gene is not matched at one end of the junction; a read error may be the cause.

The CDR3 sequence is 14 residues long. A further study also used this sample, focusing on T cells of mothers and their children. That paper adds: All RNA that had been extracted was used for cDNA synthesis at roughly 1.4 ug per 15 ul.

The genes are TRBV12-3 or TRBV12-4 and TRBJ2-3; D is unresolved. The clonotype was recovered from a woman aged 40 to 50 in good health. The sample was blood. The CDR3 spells CAGSLGQSTDAQYF. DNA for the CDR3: TGTGCCGGCAGTTTAGGGCAGAGCACAGATGCGCAGTATTTT.